This T cell receptor beta chain was obtained from a study of shared clonotypes between healthy human individuals (dated by TCRdb to 2018 to 2021). About the full investigation: A few men and two women, aged 18 to 49 years, made up the cohort. To estimate repertoire size and how much clonotype sharing occurs between individuals, the study deeply sequenced the blood TCR repertoires of several healthy adults. Per donor, leukapheresis produced somewhere between about 0.94 and 9.5 billion PBMCs. Per donor, three plates each were used for CD4 naive and CD4 memory, two for CD8 naive, and one for CD8 memory. Different laboratories and diverse techniques were used to prepare libraries and sequence TCR repertoires, to increase sequencing depth and limit assay-specific biases. Results and caveats for the whole study, not just this receptor: Compared with non-shared clonotypes, clonotypes shared by all four sorted-subset donors had higher generation probabilities. Pairwise subsampling led to the expectation that sequencing depth would affect the degree of clonotype sharing among donors. Sharing across four donors was observed for around 4.8% of naive CD4, 3.5% of naive CD8, around 2.5% of memory CD4, and roughly 0.4% of memory CD8 clonotypes. Naive subsets generally had larger estimated clonotype richness than memory subsets did. Because the study included a small number of donors, the genetic and exposure-history diversity represented was limited. Sampling was restricted to blood, and TCR repertoires in tissue are likely to differ from TCR repertoires in blood. Rarefaction of sorted-subset datasets indicated incomplete sequencing despite the large sequencing depth.

TCR CDR3 regions were amplified from genomic DNA by multiplex PCR using the deep immunoSEQ assay. Genomic DNA extracted from each cell subset was distributed evenly over all wells of several immunoSEQ 96-well plates, and each plate served as one replicate. For sorted subsets, roughly 200 ng of genomic DNA, equivalent to tens of thousands of T cell genomes, went into each replicate PCR. The purified libraries were quantified using a Qubit 3.0 fluorometer, sized with a Bioanalyzer 2100, and then quantified again using the KAPA Library Quantification kit. Every immunoSEQ 96-well plate was sequenced on a separate single-read 150-cycle Illumina NextSeq 550 flow cell. Per the original workflow: Because the immunoSEQ output held only junctional sequences and lacked quality scores, the filtering could not match the filtering applied to full-length reads. To assign V/J genes and CDR3, sequences were annotated using PyIR, a Python wrapper for IgBLAST v1.9, with IMGT germline references. Reads were removed for weak V/J assignments (E-value above 1e-6), missing CDR3, stop codons, out-of-frame junctions, or ambiguous translated residues. V3J clonotypes were defined by identical inferred V gene, J gene, and CDR3 amino acid sequence. The percentage overlap between two repertoires was calculated by dividing the number of shared unique clonotypes by the size of the smaller repertoire. Repertoire richness was assessed with RTK rarefaction, the Chao1 estimator, and Recon v2.1 estimates of unobserved clonotypes. Generation probabilities were computed with OLGA for all TCRbeta clonotypes obtained by the gDNA method from a handful of donors. TCRdb provides this immuneACCESS table in a form limited to in-frame rearrangements. Some clones are lacking; in checked studies, under half of them reflect an unresolved V gene, and why the rest are absent is not known. That table supplies the V and J calls and clone size; D and trimming were determined from the DNA. The sample table records around 700,000 clones; under 80% of these occur just once. The top ten constitute roughly 1.7% of the sample.

Remarks on this clone: The antigen it binds to is not known. Base qualities are not at hand, and no much larger clone is one base apart.

Healthy HIV-negative adults with no recently reported acute infections or vaccinations were included as donors. Every donor was a Caucasian adult residing in Nashville, Tennessee, USA. Magnetic negative selection was used to enrich CD4+ T cells, after which naive cells were positively selected on CD45RA and the negative fraction became the memory subset. After blood collection by leukapheresis, PBMCs were isolated using Ficoll-Histopaque density gradient centrifugation and then cryopreserved in the vapor phase of liquid nitrogen. Purity and quantity of every magnetically sorted T cell population were checked by analytical flow cytometry. Genomic DNA was isolated from each sorted fraction and quantified by UV absorbance on a Nanodrop 2000c. The sample consisted of memory CD4+ T cells sorted from blood. The cell subset or site label corresponds to: CD45RA-negative fraction. This receptor was identified in a woman in her thirties in good health.

CDR3 sequence: CSVQQFEQFF. The sequenced DNA: TGCAGCGTCCAACAATTTGAGCAGTTCTTC. The chain was built from TRBV29-1 and TRBJ2-1, with the D gene not clear enough to name. V loses 6 bases of germline sequence and J loses 9 bases, and the interval between the two ends is 9 bases. CDR3 length: 10 amino acids, cysteine to phenylalanine. The entry retains the CDR3 DNA only, 30 bases that are in frame from base 1. As encoded in the germline V gene, CDR1 is SQVTM while CDR2 is ANQGSEA.